This T cell receptor beta chain is drawn from a study of blood T cell repertoires in COVID-19. Turning to the study itself: The analysed material was cDNA or gDNA that came from T cells, B-cell-depleted T cells, or PBMCs.

Some clones are missing from TCRdb's copy, which holds only in-frame ones; the method was immunoSEQ multiplex PCR. The data show tens of thousands of clones, 65% to 90% seen once. This CDR3 spans 15 amino acids. CDR1 is MDHEN and CDR2 is SYDVKM in the germline V gene. The V gene lost 3 bases and the J gene lost 8 bases, with 19 bases spanning the gap. J is TRBJ1-2 and V is TRBV28; perhaps TRBD1 as D (6 bases). The origin of this receptor is a middle-aged man with active COVID-19. The sequenced sample consisted of peripheral blood. The CDR3 is CASSFAGTLNRGYTF. CDR3 in DNA: TGTGCCAGCAGTTTTGCTGGGACACTTAACAGGGGCTACACCTTC.